The source of this T cell receptor beta chain is a study of cytomegalovirus exposure and HLA in healthy donors. Notes on the study in general: Reportedly, cytomegalovirus status was diagnosed with high sensitivity and specificity. Analysis was performed later, and it showed HLA-associated TCR beta chains to be more clonally expanded than equally common others. Later analysis suggested links between common viral pathogens and several top significant clusters. TRBV6-2, TRBV6-3 and other indistinguishable V segments were excluded.

Primers included in the PCR were 60 Vbeta and 13 Jbeta primers. Clones were sequenced by immunoSEQ multiplex PCR, and TCRdb holds only the in-frame ones, with some missing. The profile shows about 130,000 clones, approximately 17% of them singletons. The V end lost 6 bases, the J end lost 5 bases, and 19 bases lay between the germline ends. CDR1 and CDR2 from the germline V gene are SGHTA and FQGNSA. The CDR3 totals 15 residues. This clone turned up a few times. Its antigen remains unidentified. The chain couples TRBV7-2 to TRBJ2-5; TRBD2 is a possible D gene (5 bases). The clonotype was recovered from a female donor in good health and CMV-seropositive. Source material: PBMCs. The CDR3 protein is CASSYRPTPGETQYF. The CDR3 region has the DNA TGTGCCAGCAGTTATCGACCTACTCCGGGGGAGACCCAGTACTTC.